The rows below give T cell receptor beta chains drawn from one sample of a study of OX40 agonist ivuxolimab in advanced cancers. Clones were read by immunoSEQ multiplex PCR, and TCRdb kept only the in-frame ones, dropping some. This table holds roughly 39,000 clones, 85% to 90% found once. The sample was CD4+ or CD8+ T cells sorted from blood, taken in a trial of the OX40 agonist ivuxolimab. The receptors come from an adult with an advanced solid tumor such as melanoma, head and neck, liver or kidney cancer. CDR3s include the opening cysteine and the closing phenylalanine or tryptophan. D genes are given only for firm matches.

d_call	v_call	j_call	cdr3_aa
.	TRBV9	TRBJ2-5	CASSVGGTVRETQYF
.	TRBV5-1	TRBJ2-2	CASSLGPAANPGDTGELFF
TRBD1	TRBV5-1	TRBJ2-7	CASASRTGVEQYF
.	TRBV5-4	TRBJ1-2	CASSGRVGGGYGYTF
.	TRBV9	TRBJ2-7	CASSVGPFSYEQYF
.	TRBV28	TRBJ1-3	CASSRRRNTIYF
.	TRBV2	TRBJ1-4	CASSSEYTNEKLFF
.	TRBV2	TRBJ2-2	CASSGANTGELFF
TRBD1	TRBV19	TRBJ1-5	CASTFSGQGSAQHF
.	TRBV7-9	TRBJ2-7	CASSSPTGGGPYEQYF
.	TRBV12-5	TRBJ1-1	CASGWDRSTEAFF
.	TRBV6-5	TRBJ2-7	CASSYGRSSYEQYF
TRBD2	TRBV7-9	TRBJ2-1	CASEESAGGSSYNEQFF
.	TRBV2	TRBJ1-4	CASSEDGRAANEKLFF
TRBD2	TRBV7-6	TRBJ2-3	CASSQESTSAADTQYF
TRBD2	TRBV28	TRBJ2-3	CASSLWASGSASTDTQYF
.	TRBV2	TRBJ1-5	CASSVSPRKGNSNQPQHF
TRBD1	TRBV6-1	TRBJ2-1	CASLRTGAYNEQFF
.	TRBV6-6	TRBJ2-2	CASSYSRVTGELFF
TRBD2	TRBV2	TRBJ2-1	CASSVMAGGQNEQFF